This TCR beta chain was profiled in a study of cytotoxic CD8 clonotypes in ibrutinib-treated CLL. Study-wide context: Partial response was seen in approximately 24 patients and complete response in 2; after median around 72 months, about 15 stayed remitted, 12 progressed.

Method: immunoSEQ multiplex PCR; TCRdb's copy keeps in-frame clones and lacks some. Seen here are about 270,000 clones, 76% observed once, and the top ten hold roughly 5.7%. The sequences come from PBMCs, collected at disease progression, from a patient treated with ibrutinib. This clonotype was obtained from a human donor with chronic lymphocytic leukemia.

The DNA of the CDR3 is TGTGCCAGCAGCTTTACTCCCGGGACTAGCGGGCAAGAGACCCAGTACTTC. Translating it yields CASSFTPGTSGQETQYF. The chain carries TRBV7-8 and TRBJ2-5; 12 bases match TRBD2. Per the germline V gene, CDR1 is SGHVS and CDR2 is FQNEAQ. After removal of 3 bases from V and 2 bases from J, the junction contained 7 bases not matched to a gene. The CDR3 is made up of 17 amino acids.